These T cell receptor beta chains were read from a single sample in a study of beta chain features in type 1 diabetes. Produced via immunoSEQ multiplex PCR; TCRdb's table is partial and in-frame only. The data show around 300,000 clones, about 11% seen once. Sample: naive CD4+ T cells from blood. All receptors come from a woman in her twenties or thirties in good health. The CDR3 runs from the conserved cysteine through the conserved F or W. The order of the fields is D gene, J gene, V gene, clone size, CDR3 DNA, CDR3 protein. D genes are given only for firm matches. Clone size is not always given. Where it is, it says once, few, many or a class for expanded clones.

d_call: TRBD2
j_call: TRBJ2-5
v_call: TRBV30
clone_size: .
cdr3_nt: TGTGCCTGGAGTGCGGGACTAGCGGAGACCCAGTACTTC
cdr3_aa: CAWSAGLAETQYF

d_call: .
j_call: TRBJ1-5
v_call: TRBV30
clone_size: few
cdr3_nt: TGTGCCTGGAGTGTGGAGGGCGGCGGCAATCAGCCCCAGCATTTT
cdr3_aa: CAWSVEGGGNQPQHF

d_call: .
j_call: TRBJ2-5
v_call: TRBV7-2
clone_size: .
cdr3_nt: TGTGCCAGCAGCTCCCTTTCAGGACAACTCCAAGAGACCCAGTACTTC
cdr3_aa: CASSSLSGQLQETQYF

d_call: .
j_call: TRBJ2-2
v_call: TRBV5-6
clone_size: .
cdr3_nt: TGTGCCAGCAGCTTGGACACCAACACCGGGGAGCTGTTTTTT
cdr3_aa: CASSLDTNTGELFF

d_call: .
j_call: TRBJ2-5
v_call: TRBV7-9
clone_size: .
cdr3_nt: TGTGCCAGCAGCTTAGCGCGGAGTACTCCAACCCAAGAGACCCAGTACTTC
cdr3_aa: CASSLARSTPTQETQYF

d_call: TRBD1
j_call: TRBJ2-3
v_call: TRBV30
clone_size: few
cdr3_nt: TGTGCCTCGCGACAGGGGGCCGTCACAGATACGCAGTATTTT
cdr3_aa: CASRQGAVTDTQYF

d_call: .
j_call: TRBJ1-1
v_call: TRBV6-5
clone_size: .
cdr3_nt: TGTGCCAGCAGTAGGACTGTGAACACTGAAGCTTTCTTT
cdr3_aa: CASSRTVNTEAFF

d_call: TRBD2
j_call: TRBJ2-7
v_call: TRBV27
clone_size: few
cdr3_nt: TGTGCCAGCAGTTTATCGCCTGGGGGACTAGCGGACTACGAGCAGTACTTC
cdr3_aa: CASSLSPGGLADYEQYF

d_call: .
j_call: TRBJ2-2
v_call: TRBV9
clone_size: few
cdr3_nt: TGTGCCAGCAGCGTCGACACCGGGGAGCTGTTTTTT
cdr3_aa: CASSVDTGELFF

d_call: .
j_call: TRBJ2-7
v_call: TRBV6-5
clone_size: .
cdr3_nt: TGTGCCAGCAGTTACTCCTGGACAGCGGGATCCTACGAGCAGTACTTC
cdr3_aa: CASSYSWTAGSYEQYF

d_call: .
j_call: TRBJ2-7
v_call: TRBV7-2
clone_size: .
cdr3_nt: TGTGCCAGCAGCTTAGGCACATACGAGCAGTACTTC
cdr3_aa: CASSLGTYEQYF

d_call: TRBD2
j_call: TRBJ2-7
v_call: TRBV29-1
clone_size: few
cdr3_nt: TGCAGCGTCGCAGGGACTAGCGGGAGGCAACCTTACGAGCAGTACTTC
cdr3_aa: CSVAGTSGRQPYEQYF

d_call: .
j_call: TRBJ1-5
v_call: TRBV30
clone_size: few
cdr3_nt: TGTGCCTGGGGGGGGTCGGGCAGTCAGCCCCAGCATTTT
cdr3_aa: CAWGGSGSQPQHF

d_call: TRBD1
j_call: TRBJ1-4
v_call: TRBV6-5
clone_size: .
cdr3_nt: TGTGCCAGCAGCCCCAAGGGGGCGGCTAATGAAAAACTGTTTTTT
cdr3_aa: CASSPKGAANEKLFF

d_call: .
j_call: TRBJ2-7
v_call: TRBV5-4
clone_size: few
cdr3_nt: TGTGCCAGCAGCCTTGGGACTGGCTACGAGCAGTACTTC
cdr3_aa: CASSLGTGYEQYF

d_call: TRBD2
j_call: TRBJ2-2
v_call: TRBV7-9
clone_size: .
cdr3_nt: TGTGCCAGCAGCATGCTCAGCGGGATCGGGGAGCTGTTTTTT
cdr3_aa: CASSMLSGIGELFF

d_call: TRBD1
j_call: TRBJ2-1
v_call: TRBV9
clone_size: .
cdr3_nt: TGTGCCAGCAGCCCAGGGACAGGCTCCTACAATGAGCAGTTCTTC
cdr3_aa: CASSPGTGSYNEQFF

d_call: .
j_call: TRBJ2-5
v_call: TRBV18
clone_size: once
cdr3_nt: TGTGCCAGCTCATCCCAGGTCCAAGAGACCCAGTACTTC
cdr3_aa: CASSSQVQETQYF

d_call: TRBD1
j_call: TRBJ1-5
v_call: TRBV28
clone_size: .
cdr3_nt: TGTGCCAGCAGTACGAAAGATCAGGGGGCTTATAGCAATCAGCCCCAGCATTTT
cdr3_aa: CASSTKDQGAYSNQPQHF

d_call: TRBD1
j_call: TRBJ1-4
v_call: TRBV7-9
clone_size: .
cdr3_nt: TGTGCCAGCAGCTCAGGGACAGGGGGAGCAACTAATGAAAAACTGTTTTTT
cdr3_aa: CASSSGTGGATNEKLFF

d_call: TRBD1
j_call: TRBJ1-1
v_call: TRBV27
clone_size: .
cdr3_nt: TGTGCCAGCAGTTTGAGCAGGGGGCTGAACACTGAAGCTTTCTTT
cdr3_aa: CASSLSRGLNTEAFF

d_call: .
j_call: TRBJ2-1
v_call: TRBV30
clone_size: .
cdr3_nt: TGTGCCTGGAGTGTACAGGATAATGAGCAGTTCTTC
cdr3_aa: CAWSVQDNEQFF

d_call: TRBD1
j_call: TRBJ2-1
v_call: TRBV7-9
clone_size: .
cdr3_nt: TGTGCCAGCAGCTGGGGACAGCCCGACAATGAGCAGTTCTTC
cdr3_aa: CASSWGQPDNEQFF

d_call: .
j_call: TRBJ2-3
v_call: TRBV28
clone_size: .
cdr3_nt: TGTGCCAGCAGACCTACGAGCGGTACTAGCACAGATACGCAGTATTTT
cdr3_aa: CASRPTSGTSTDTQYF

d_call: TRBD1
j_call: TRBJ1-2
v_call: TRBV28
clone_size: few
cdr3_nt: TGTGCCAGCAGTTTGCAGGGGGCGCACGGCTACACCTTC
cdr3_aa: CASSLQGAHGYTF

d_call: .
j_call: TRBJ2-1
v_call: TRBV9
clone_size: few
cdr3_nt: TGTGCCAGCAGCGTAGCGGGCGGGCACAATGAGCAGTTCTTC
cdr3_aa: CASSVAGGHNEQFF

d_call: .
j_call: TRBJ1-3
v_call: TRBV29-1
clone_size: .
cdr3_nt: TGCAGCGTGAAAAGGACAGACTCTGGAAACACCATATATTTT
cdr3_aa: CSVKRTDSGNTIYF

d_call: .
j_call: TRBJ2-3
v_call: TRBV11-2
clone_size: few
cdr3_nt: TGTGCCAGCACCTCCGACTACTATACGCAGTATTTT
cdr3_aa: CASTSDYYTQYF

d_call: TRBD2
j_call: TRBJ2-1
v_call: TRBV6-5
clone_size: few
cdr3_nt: TGTGCCAGCAGTTACAGGCTAGCGGACTACAATGAGCAGTTCTTC
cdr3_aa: CASSYRLADYNEQFF

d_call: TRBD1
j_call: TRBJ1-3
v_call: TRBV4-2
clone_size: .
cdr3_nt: TGTGCCAGCAGCCAAGACAGGACAGGACCCTCTGGAAACACCATATATTTT
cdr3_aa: CASSQDRTGPSGNTIYF

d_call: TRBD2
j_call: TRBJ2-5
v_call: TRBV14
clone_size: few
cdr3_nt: TGTGCCAGCAGCCAAGCTAGGGGACTAGCGGAAAGAGAGACCCAGTACTTC
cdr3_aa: CASSQARGLAERETQYF

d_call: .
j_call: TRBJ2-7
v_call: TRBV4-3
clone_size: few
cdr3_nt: TGCGCCAGCAGCCGGACTACAGATGGCGAGCAGTACTTC
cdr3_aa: CASSRTTDGEQYF

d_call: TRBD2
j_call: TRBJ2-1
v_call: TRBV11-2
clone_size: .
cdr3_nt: TGTGCCAGCAGCTTCCCCAGGGAGGGGACTGGATACAATGAGCAGTTCTTC
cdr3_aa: CASSFPREGTGYNEQFF

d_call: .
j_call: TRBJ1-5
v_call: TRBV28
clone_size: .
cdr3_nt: TGTGCCAGCAGATATCCAGGGTCTACTAATCAGCCCCAGCATTTT
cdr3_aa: CASRYPGSTNQPQHF